One and the same sample provided the 19 T cell receptor beta chains below, sequenced in a study of blood T cell repertoires in COVID-19. TCRdb's table, derived via immunoSEQ multiplex PCR, lists solely in-frame clones and lacks some. The repertoire holds some 290,000 clones, roughly 90% seen once, with roughly 3.6% in the top ten. The specimen sequenced was PBMCs or T cells enriched from blood (not recorded which). The receptors were gathered from a woman aged 30 to 39 who had been exposed to COVID-19.

In this sample, this clone turned up a few times. This chain links TRBV30 with TRBJ1-4; D is unresolved. V was pared by 3 bases and J by 7 bases, with 9 bases between. This CDR3 has 12 amino acids. The germline V gene has CDR1 GTSNPN and CDR2 SVGIG (reference sequence). CDR3 protein: CAWRGAGEKLFF. CDR3 sequence (DNA): TGTGCCTGGAGGGGCGCCGGTGAAAAACTGTTTTTT.

The chain has TRBV27 and TRBJ1-2, with TRBD1 matching 8 bases. With V trimmed by 7 bases and J by 6 bases, 10 bases remained unmatched. Germline CDR1 is MNHEY and CDR2 is SMNVEV (reference sequence). The CDR3 consists of 14 residues. The CDR3 here is CASKTTDRGHGYTF. CDR3 nucleotides: TGTGCCAGCAAAACCACCGACAGGGGCCATGGCTACACCTTC.

This chain connects TRBV5-6 to TRBJ2-3, with D unresolved. V lost 4 bases, J lost 4 bases, and 7 bases lay in between. The CDR3 extends over 12 amino acids. Germline V CDR1 and CDR2: SGHDT, YYEEEE. CDR3 in DNA: TGTGCCAGCAGCAGAAGCCCAGATACGCAGTATTTT. Translating it yields CASSRSPDTQYF.

This clone showed up just once. V usage is TRBV4-2 and J usage is TRBJ1-5, with 8 bases lining up with TRBD1. This CDR3 contains 16 residues. V shed 1 base, J shed 6 bases, and the junction held 8 bases outside the gene matches. Looked up from germline, CDR1 is LGHNA and CDR2 is YNFKEQ. CDR3 DNA: TGTGCCAGCAGCCAAGCAGGGCAGGGGGCTGTTCAGCCCCAGCATTTT. It specifies CASSQAGQGAVQPQHF.

This sequence joins TRBV19 and TRBJ2-7; TRBD2 is a possible D gene (7 bases). With 2 bases removed from V and 3 bases from J, the gap between germline ends came to 11 bases. The germline CDR1 and CDR2 sequences are LNHDA and SQIVND (reference sequence). There are 14 residues in the CDR3. As DNA, the CDR3 is TGTGCCAGTAGTATAAACGGGGGGCTCTACGAGCAGTACTTC. Protein sequence: CASSINGGLYEQYF.

The chain joins TRBV5-1 to TRBJ2-3; D is undetermined. V was pared by 4 bases and J by 5 bases, with 11 bases between. Germline V CDR1 and CDR2: SGHRS, YFSETQ. The CDR3 runs 13 residues. CDR3 nucleotide sequence: TGCGCCAGCAGCCGCGGTGGAAGAGATACGCAGTATTTT. This codes for CASSRGGRDTQYF.

This clone showed up just a few times. The chain has TRBV29-1 and TRBJ1-2; D gene ambiguous. The CDR3 extends over 12 amino acids. V was pared by 1 base and J by 8 bases, with 11 bases between. In germline, CDR1 is SQVTM, CDR2 ANQGSEA. The CDR3 protein is CSVEARAGGYTF. The CDR3 nucleotides read TGCAGCGTTGAAGCTAGGGCGGGAGGCTACACCTTC.

This clone appeared a single time. The genes are TRBV2 and TRBJ2-1; 12 nucleotides line up with TRBD2. CDR3 length: 15 amino acids. Germline lookup yields CDR1 SNHLY and CDR2 FYNNEI. V was pared by 10 bases and J by 7 bases, with 11 bases of the junction left unmatched. CDR3 region: CATPGLAGGRNEQFF. DNA for the CDR3: TGTGCCACCCCAGGGCTAGCGGGGGGGCGGAATGAGCAGTTCTTC.

The chain couples TRBV27 to TRBJ1-2; TRBD1 matches 8 bases. Germline V lookup: CDR1 MNHEY, CDR2 SMNVEV (reference sequence). Unmatched junction bases numbered 12, after V lost 7 bases and J lost 2 bases. The length of the CDR3 is 16 residues. The CDR3 DNA reads TGTGCCAGCATTCCCACCGGGGACAGGAGCAACTATGGCTACACCTTC. It is translated as CASIPTGDRSNYGYTF.

This chain's CDR3 is CASSYRQETEAFF. DNA for the CDR3: TGTGCCAGCAGTTACCGACAGGAAACTGAAGCTTTCTTT. The chain has TRBV6-5 and TRBJ1-1; D might be TRBD1 (6 bases). Germline loops: CDR1 MNHEY, CDR2 SVGAGI. This CDR3 spans 13 amino acids. The V end was cut by 2 bases, the J end by 5 bases, with 9 bases between.

This clone was seen only once. This chain links TRBV25-1 with TRBJ1-3; D ambiguous. The CDR3 has 14 amino acids. The V end was cut by 5 bases, the J end by 2 bases, with 10 bases between. Germline V gene sequence: CDR1 MGHDK, CDR2 SYGVNS. The chain's CDR3 is CASSRVNTGNTIYF. CDR3 nucleotides: TGTGCCAGCAGTAGAGTAAATACTGGAAACACCATATATTTT.

V usage is TRBV5-1 and J usage is TRBJ1-1; D gene unclear. The CDR3 has 15 amino acids. From germline, CDR1 is SGHRS and CDR2 YFSETQ. Trimming stripped 0 bases from V and 0 bases from J, with 9 bases between. Here the CDR3 reads CASSLAGDLNTEAFF. The CDR3 DNA is TGCGCCAGCAGCTTGGCTGGAGACCTGAACACTGAAGCTTTCTTT.

The chain combines TRBV19 with TRBJ2-1, with 8 bases identical to TRBD2. Germline CDR1 is LNHDA and CDR2 is SQIVND (reference sequence). The V and J ends lost 6 bases and 2 bases, in that order; junction bases with no gene match: 6. The CDR3 has 15 residues. CDR3 protein: CASSHRGGPYNEQFF. DNA of the CDR3: TGTGCCAGTAGCCATCGGGGGGGCCCCTACAATGAGCAGTTCTTC. Full variable domain (outside the CDR3, taken from reference TRBV19 and TRBJ2-1): DGGITQSPKYLFRKEGQNVTLSCEQNLNHDAMYWYRQDPGQGLRLIYYSQIVNDFQKGDIAEGYSVSREKKESFPLTVTSAQKNPTAFYLCASSHRGGPYNEQFFGPGTRLTVL.

The V call is TRBV27, the J call TRBJ2-1; 7 bases line up with TRBD1. From germline, CDR1 is MNHEY and CDR2 SMNVEV (reference sequence). V dropped 3 bases and J dropped 1; count of bases not matched to a gene: 12. The CDR3 covers 18 residues. Here the CDR3 reads CASSFVRLTGPSYNEQFF. DNA for the CDR3: TGTGCCAGCAGTTTCGTCCGCTTGACAGGGCCTTCCTACAATGAGCAGTTCTTC.

This clone has just a few counts. Here the CDR3 reads CASSQVGRGSTEAFF. DNA for the CDR3: TGCGCCAGCAGCCAGGTAGGGCGGGGATCCACTGAAGCTTTCTTT. The chain links TRBV5-1 to TRBJ1-1; D gene ambiguous. Per the germline V gene, CDR1 is SGHRS and CDR2 is YFSETQ. The V and J ends lost 4 bases and 4 bases respectively, with 17 bases between them. CDR3 length: 15 amino acids.

The genes are TRBV27 and TRBJ1-3; D unclear. Germline V gene data show CDR1 as MNHEY and CDR2 as SMNVEV (reference sequence). V dropped 0 bases and J dropped 7 bases, with 13 bases sitting between them. The CDR3 is made up of 15 amino acids. CDR3 nucleotide sequence: TGTGCCAGCAGTTTATCGGTTCCGAGTCGGAACACCATATATTTT. Translation gives CASSLSVPSRNTIYF.

This CDR3 reads CASSSGQLDGYTF. The DNA for the CDR3 is TGTGCCAGCAGTTCGGGACAGTTGGATGGCTACACCTTC. The J gene is TRBJ1-2, the V gene TRBV12-3 or TRBV12-4; TRBD1 matches 7 bases. Trimming removed 4 bases from V and 6 bases from J; junction bases left unmatched: 5. This CDR3 comprises 13 residues.

CDR3 nucleotides: TGCGCCAGCAGCCCTCGCCCTGCTACTAGCTTAGAGCAGTACTTC. Its protein product is CASSPRPATSLEQYF. The chain recombines TRBV5-1 with TRBJ2-7; D might be TRBD2 (6 bases). V was cut by 4 bases and J by 7 bases, with 21 bases left in between. This CDR3 has 15 amino acids. Germline V gene data show CDR1 as SGHRS and CDR2 as YFSETQ.

The CDR3 bases are TGCGCCAGCAGCTTTGATTTGAGTGGCTACACCTTC. Its translation: CASSFDLSGYTF. The chain has TRBV5-1 and TRBJ1-2; unclear D gene. CDR3 length: 12 amino acids. Germline values: CDR1 SGHRS, CDR2 YFSETQ. The V gene lost 2 bases and the J gene lost 7 bases, with 9 bases spanning the gap.